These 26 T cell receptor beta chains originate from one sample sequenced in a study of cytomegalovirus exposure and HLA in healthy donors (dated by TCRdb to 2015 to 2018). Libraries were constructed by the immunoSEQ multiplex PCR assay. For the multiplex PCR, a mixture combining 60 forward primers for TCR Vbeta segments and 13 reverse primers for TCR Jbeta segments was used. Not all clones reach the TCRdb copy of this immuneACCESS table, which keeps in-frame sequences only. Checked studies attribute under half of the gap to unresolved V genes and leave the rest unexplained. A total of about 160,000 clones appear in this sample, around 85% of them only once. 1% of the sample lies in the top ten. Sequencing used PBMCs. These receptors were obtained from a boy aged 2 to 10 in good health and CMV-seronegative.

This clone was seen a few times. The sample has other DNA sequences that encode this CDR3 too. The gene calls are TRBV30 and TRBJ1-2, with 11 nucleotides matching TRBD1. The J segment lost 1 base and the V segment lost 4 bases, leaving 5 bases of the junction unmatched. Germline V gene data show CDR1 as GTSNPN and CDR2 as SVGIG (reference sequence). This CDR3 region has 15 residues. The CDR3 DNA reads TGTGCCTGGAAACCGGGACAGGGGGATAACTATGGCTACACCTTC. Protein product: CAWKPGQGDNYGYTF.

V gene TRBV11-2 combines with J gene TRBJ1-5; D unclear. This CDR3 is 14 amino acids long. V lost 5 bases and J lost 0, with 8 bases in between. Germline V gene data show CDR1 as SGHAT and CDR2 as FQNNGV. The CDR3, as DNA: TGTGCCAGCAGCCAGGAGGATAGCAATCAGCCCCAGCATTTT. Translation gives CASSQEDSNQPQHF.

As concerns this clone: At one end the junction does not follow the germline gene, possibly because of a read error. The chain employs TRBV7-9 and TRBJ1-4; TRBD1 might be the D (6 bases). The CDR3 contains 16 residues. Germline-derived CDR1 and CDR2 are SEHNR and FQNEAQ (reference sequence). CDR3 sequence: CSSSPGKQGSNEKLFF. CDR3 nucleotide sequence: TGTTCCAGCAGCCCCGGGAAACAGGGAAGTAATGAAAAACTGTTTTTT.

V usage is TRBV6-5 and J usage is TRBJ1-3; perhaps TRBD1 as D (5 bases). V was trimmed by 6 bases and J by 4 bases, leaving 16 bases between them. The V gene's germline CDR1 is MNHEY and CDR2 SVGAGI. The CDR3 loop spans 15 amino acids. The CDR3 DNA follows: TGTGCCAGCAGGGAGACAGTCGTGGGCGGAAACACCATATATTTT. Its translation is CASRETVVGGNTIYF.

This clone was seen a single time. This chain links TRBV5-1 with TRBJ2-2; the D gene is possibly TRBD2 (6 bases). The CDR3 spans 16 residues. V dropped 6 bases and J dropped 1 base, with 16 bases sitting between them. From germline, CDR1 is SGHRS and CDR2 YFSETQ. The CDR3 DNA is TGCGCCAGCACCACGCCGGGGGATCGGAACACCGGGGAGCTGTTTTTT. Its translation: CASTTPGDRNTGELFF. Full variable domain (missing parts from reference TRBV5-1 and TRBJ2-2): KAGVTQTPRYLIKTRGQQVTLSCSPISGHRSVSWYQQTPGQGLQFLFEYFSETQRNKGNFPGRFSGRQFSNSRSEMNVSTLELGDSALYLCASTTPGDRNTGELFFGEGSRLTVL.

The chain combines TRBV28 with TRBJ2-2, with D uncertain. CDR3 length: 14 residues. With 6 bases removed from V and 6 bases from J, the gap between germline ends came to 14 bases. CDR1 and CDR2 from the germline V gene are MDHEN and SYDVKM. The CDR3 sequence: CASSLPRNPGELFF. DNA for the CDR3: TGTGCCAGCAGCCTCCCCAGAAATCCCGGGGAGCTGTTTTTT.

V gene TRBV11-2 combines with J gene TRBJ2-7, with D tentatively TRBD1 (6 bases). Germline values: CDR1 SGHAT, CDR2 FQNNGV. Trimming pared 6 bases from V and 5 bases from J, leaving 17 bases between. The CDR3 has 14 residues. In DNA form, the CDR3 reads TGTGCCAGCAGTGCCTTGGGGGCGAAGGACGAGCAGTACTTC. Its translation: CASSALGAKDEQYF.

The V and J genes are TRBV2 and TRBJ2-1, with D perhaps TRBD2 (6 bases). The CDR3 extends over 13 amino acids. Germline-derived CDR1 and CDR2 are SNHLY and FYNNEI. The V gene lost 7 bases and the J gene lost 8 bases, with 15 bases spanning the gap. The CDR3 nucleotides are TGTGCCAGCACAGGGCGGGGCAGGGATGAGCAGTTCTTC. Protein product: CASTGRGRDEQFF.

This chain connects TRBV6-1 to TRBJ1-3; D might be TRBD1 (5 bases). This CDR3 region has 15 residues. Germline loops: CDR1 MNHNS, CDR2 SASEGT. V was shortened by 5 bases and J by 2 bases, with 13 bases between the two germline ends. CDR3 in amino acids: CASSTPQGTGNTIYF. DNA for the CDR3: TGTGCCAGCAGTACTCCGCAGGGAACTGGAAACACCATATATTTT.

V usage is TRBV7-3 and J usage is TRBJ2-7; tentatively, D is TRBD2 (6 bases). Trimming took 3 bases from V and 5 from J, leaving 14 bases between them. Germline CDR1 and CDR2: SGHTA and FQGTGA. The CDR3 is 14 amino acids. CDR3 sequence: CASSLAGRPHEQYF. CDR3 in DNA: TGTGCCAGCAGCTTGGCGGGAAGGCCCCACGAGCAGTACTTC. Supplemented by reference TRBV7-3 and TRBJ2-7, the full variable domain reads GAGVSQTPSNKVTEKGKYVELRCDPISGHTALYWYRQSLGQGPEFLIYFQGTGAADDSGLPNDRFFAVRPEGSVSTLKIQRTERGDSAVYLCASSLAGRPHEQYFGPGTRLTVT.

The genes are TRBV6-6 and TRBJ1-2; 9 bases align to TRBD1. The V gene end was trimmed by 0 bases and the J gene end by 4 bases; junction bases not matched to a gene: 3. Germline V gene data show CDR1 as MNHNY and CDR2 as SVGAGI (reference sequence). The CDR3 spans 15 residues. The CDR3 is CASSYSSTGGYGYTF. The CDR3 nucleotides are TGTGCCAGCAGTTACTCCTCGACAGGGGGCTATGGCTACACCTTC.

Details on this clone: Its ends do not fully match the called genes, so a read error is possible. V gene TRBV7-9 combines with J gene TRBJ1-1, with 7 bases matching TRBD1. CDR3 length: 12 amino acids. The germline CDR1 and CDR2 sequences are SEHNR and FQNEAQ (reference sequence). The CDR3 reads CSSSTGDTEAFF. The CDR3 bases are TGTTCCAGCAGTACAGGGGATACTGAAGCTTTCTTT. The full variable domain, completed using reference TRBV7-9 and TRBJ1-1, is DTGVSQNPRHKITKRGQNVTFRCDPISEHNRLYWYRQTLGQGPEFLTYFQNEAQLEKSRLLSDRFSAERPKGSFSTLEIQRTEQGDSAMYLCSSSTGDTEAFFGQGTRLTVV.

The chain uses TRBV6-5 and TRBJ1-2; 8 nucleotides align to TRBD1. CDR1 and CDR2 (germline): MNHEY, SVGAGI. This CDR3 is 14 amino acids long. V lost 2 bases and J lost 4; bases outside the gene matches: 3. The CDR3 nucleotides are TGTGCCAGCAGTTACCGGGACAGGTCCTATGGCTACACCTTC. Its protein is CASSYRDRSYGYTF.

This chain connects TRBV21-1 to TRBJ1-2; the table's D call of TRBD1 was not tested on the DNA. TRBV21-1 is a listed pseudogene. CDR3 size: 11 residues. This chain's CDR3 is CASRYRDGYTF. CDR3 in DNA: TGTGCCAGCCGATACAGAGATGGCTACACCTTC.

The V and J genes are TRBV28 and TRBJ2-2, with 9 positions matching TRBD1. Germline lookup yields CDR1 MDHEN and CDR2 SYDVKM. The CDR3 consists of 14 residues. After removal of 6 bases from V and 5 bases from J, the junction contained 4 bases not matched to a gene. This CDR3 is CASSETGGTGELFF. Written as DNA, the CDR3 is TGTGCCAGCAGCGAGACAGGGGGGACCGGGGAGCTGTTTTTT.

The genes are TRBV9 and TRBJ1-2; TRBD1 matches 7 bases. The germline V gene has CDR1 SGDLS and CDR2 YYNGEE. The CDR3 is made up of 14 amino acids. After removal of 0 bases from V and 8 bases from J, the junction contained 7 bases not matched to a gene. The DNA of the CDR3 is TGTGCCAGCAGCGTAGACCCAGGGGGAAGCGGCTACACCTTC. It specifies CASSVDPGGSGYTF.

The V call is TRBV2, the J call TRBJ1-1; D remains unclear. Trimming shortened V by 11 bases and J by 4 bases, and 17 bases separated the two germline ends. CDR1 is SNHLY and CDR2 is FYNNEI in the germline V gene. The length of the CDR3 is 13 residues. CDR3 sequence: CAWKWSLGTEAFF. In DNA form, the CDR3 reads TGTGCCTGGAAATGGAGCCTGGGCACTGAAGCTTTCTTT.

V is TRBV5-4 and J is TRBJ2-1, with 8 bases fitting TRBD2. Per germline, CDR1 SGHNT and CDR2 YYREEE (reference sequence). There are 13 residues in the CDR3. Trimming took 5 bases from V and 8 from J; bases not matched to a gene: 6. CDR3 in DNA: TGTGCCAGCAGTCCCGGGACTAGTTATGAGCAGTTCTTC. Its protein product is CASSPGTSYEQFF.

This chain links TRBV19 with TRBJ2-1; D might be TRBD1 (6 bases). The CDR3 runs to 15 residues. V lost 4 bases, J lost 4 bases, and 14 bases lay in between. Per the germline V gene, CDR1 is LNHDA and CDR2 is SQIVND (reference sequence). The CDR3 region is CASSRIGGTYNEQFF. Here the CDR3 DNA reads TGTGCCAGTAGTAGAATAGGTGGGACATACAATGAGCAGTTCTTC.

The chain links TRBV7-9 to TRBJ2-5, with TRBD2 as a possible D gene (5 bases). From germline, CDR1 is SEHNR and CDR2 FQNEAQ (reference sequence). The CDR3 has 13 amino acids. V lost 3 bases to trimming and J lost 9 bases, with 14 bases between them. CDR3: CASSLVGVNAQYF. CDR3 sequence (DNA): TGTGCCAGCAGCTTGGTCGGGGTAAATGCCCAGTACTTC.

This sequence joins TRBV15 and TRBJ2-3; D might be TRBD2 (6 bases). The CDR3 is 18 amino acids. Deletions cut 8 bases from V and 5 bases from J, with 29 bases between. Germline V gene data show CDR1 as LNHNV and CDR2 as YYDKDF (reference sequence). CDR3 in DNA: TGTGCCACCTCCGTCATACGGGAGTGGGAGGCTTCTAGAGATACGCAGTATTTT. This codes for CATSVIREWEASRDTQYF.

CDR3 region: CASSEWGSYEQYV. The CDR3 DNA reads TGTGCCAGCAGTGAATGGGGCTCCTACGAGCAGTACGTC. The chain recombines TRBV6-1 with TRBJ2-7; D unresolved. The CDR3 is 13 amino acids. The germline V and J ends were trimmed by 2 bases and 0 bases, with 5 bases remaining between them. Germline V CDR1 and CDR2: MNHNS, SASEGT.

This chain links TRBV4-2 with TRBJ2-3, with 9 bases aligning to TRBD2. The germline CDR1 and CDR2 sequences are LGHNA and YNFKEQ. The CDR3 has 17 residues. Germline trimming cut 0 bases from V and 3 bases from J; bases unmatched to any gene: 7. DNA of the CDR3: TGTGCCAGCAGCCAAGATCCTAGCGGGATACTTACAGATACGCAGTATTTT. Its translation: CASSQDPSGILTDTQYF.

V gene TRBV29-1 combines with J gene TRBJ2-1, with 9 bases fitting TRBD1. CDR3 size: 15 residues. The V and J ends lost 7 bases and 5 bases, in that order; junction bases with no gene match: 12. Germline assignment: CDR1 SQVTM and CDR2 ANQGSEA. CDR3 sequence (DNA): TGCAGCGCGTGGAAACGACAGGGGGAAAACAATGAGCAGTTCTTC. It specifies CSAWKRQGENNEQFF.

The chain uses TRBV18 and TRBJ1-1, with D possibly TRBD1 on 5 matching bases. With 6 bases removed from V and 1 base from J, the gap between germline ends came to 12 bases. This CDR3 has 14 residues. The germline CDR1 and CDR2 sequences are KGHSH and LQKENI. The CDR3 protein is CASSPDSPNTEAFF. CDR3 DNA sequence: TGTGCCAGCTCTCCCGACAGCCCGAACACTGAAGCTTTCTTT.

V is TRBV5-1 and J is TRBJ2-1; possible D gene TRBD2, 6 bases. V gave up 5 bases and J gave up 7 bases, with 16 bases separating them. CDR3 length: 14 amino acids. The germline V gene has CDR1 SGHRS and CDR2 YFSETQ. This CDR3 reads CASRRTSGSNEQFF. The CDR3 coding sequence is TGCGCCAGCAGACGGACCTCCGGGAGTAATGAGCAGTTCTTC.